The rows below give T cell receptor beta chains drawn from one sample of a study of cytomegalovirus exposure and HLA in healthy donors. TCRdb's table, derived via immunoSEQ multiplex PCR, lists solely in-frame clones and lacks some. The sample contains around 99,000 clones, about 80% of which appear only once. Sequences were obtained from PBMCs. These receptors were taken from a woman aged 50 to 65 in good health and CMV-seropositive. Each CDR3 is given with its conserved first and last residue. A D gene is named only where the DNA matches it firmly. Part of the rows lack a size; the others show once, few, many or a class for expanded clones.

few	TRBJ1-2	TRBV19	-	CASSLELTRAIYGYTF	TGTGCCAGTAGTCTAGAGTTGACAAGAGCAATCTATGGCTACACCTTC
few	TRBJ1-2	TRBV9	-	CASSVGQLSNYGYTF	TGTGCCAGCAGCGTAGGACAGTTATCTAACTATGGCTACACCTTC
-	TRBJ2-7	TRBV11-2	-	CASSLAYTYEQYF	TGTGCCAGCAGCTTGGCTTACACCTACGAGCAGTACTTC
-	TRBJ2-1	TRBV5-4	TRBD1	CASSNQQGYYNEQFF	TGTGCCAGCAGCAACCAACAGGGGTACTACAATGAGCAGTTCTTC
-	TRBJ2-7	TRBV4-3	TRBD2	CASSQDTGTGTSGSYEQYF	TGCGCCAGCAGCCAAGACACAGGAACCGGGACTAGCGGCTCCTACGAGCAGTACTTC
-	TRBJ2-3	TRBV7-2	-	CASSLARVEGGDTQYF	TGTGCCAGCAGCTTAGCGCGGGTAGAGGGGGGGGATACGCAGTATTTT
-	TRBJ1-1	TRBV11-2	-	CASSSLLSHTEAFF	TGTGCCAGCAGCTCCCTTCTGTCCCACACTGAAGCTTTCTTT
-	TRBJ2-5	TRBV7-2	-	CASTLGVQETQYF	TGTGCCAGCACCCTGGGCGTCCAAGAGACCCAGTACTTC
-	TRBJ1-6	TRBV5-6	-	CASSLAGGSSNSPLHF	TGTGCCAGCAGCTTGGCGGGAGGAAGTAGCAATTCACCCCTCCACTTT
-	TRBJ2-2	TRBV5-4	TRBD1	CASSLQTGGTGELFF	TGTGCCAGCAGCTTACAGACAGGGGGCACCGGGGAGCTGTTTTTT
-	TRBJ2-5	TRBV27	TRBD1	CASSLLGTGDQETQYF	TGTGCCAGCAGTTTATTAGGGACAGGAGACCAAGAGACCCAGTACTTC
-	TRBJ2-5	TRBV7-2	TRBD2	CASSQSGSDETQYF	TGTGCCAGCAGCCAAAGCGGGAGTGACGAGACCCAGTACTTC
-	TRBJ2-5	TRBV6-5	-	CASRRGFQETQYF	TGTGCCAGCAGGCGGGGTTTCCAAGAGACCCAGTACTTC
-	TRBJ2-1	TRBV9	-	CASSGTSFDEQFF	TGTGCCAGCAGCGGAACTAGTTTCGATGAGCAGTTCTTC
-	TRBJ1-1	TRBV19	-	CASSIGGLNTEAFF	TGTGCCAGTAGTATCGGAGGCCTGAACACTGAAGCTTTCTTT
-	TRBJ2-5	TRBV2	TRBD1	CASSPRTGGETQYF	TGTGCCAGCAGTCCTCGGACAGGGGGAGAGACCCAGTACTTC
-	TRBJ2-7	TRBV7-3	-	CASSLTGGEQYF	TGTGCCAGCAGCTTAACAGGGGGTGAGCAGTACTTC